This TCR beta chain was documented in a study of CXCR3-negative and CXCR3-positive naive CD8 T cells. The germline gives CDR1 DFQATT, CDR2 SNEGSKA (reference sequence). The length of the CDR3 is 16 residues. UMI-tagged TRB cDNA libraries were built via 5' RACE. TCRdb derives one entry per CDR3 protein from the 5' RACE reads, leaving out DNA. This listing includes 100,000 to 150,000 distinct CDR3 sequences. Study-wide results and limits: Cryopreservation partially decreased CXCR3 expression, and most assays used fresh PBMCs. CXCR3-positive naive cells carried more hydrophobic TRB CDR3s than CXCR3-negative ones. High diversity, comparable across both naive subsets, contrasted with much lower diversity in memory CD8+ cells.

Naive CD8+ T cells had a CD45RO-CCR7+CD27+CD95- phenotype. Concerning this clonotype: Its target is unknown.

Source material: naive CXCR3- CD8+ T cells from blood. As to subset: CD45RO-CCR7+CD27+CD95- naive CD8+ T cells lacking CXCR3 (TNR3-). The source is a human donor in good health. Some clones in this sample may be carry-over from other donors' samples. The chain couples TRBV20-1 to TRBJ2-7; no DNA is available, so the TRBD2 call from TCRdb remains unchecked. CDR3 residues: CSASTPSGGSSYEQYF.